These 30 T cell receptor beta chains were all obtained from the same sample, sequenced in a study of blood T cells in healthy people across ages. Then a second PCR, running about 7 to 11 cycles, was carried out with a sample-barcoded 5' primer and a J-beta primer mix. TCRdb redid the calling of the 5' RACE reads with MiXCR, one entry per CDR3 protein. The sample lists 600,000 to 900,000 distinct CDR3 sequences, roughly 24% seen once, with 2.5% to 3.5% in the top ten. This sample was also put to use in a study of T cells of mothers and their children.

Sequenced input: blood. The receptors here all came from a boy aged 5-17 years in good health.

The chain couples TRBV5-1 to TRBJ2-5; 15 bases are a match to TRBD2. Germline V lookup: CDR1 SGHRS, CDR2 YFSETQ. Trimming took 3 bases from V and 2 from J; bases not matched to a gene: 5. This CDR3 comprises 17 residues. CDR3 coding DNA: TGCGCCAGCAGCTCCGGACTAGCGGGGGGGCTTCAAGAGACCCAGTACTTC. This translates into CASSSGLAGGLQETQYF.

This clonotype was detected a few times. The V gene is TRBV5-1, the J gene TRBJ2-5, with TRBD2 as a possible D gene (5 bases). The V end was cut by 0 bases, the J end by 4 bases, with 10 bases between. The CDR3 loop spans 14 amino acids. CDR1 is SGHRS and CDR2 is YFSETQ in the germline V gene. In DNA form, the CDR3 reads TGCGCCAGCAGCTTGGAATCCGGGGTAGAGACCCAGTACTTC. Its protein is CASSLESGVETQYF.

Many counts were recorded for this clonotype. The rearrangement uses TRBV7-3 and TRBJ2-1, with 9 bases that match TRBD2. The CDR3 sequence is 17 residues long. Germline V gene sequence: CDR1 SGHTA, CDR2 FQGTGA. Germline trimming cut 2 bases from V and 4 bases from J; bases unmatched to any gene: 9. DNA for the CDR3: TGTGCCAGCAGCTTACGCCCTGGCGGGGGGGGATACAATGAGCAGTTCTTC. Its protein product is CASSLRPGGGGYNEQFF.

The sample holds a few counts of this clonotype. This chain links TRBV20-1 with TRBJ2-5; perhaps TRBD2 as D (7 bases). This CDR3 has 14 amino acids. V was pared by 3 bases and J by 5 bases, with 16 bases between. Germline CDR1 reads DFQATT; CDR2 reads SNEGSKA (reference sequence). CDR3: CSARSGGGLETQYF. The CDR3 coding sequence is TGCAGTGCTAGGTCGGGGGGCGGTTTGGAGACCCAGTACTTC.

This clonotype was counted between two and nine times. CDR3 sequence reads: CASSADGDRNTGELFF. The CDR3, as DNA: TGTGCCAGCTCGGCGGACGGGGACCGGAACACCGGGGAGCTGTTTTTT. The rearrangement links TRBV18 to TRBJ2-2, with D perhaps matching TRBD1 or TRBD2 (5 bases each). The CDR3 is made up of 16 amino acids. CDR1 is KGHSH, CDR2 LQKENI, per germline. With 6 bases removed from V and 1 base from J, the gap between germline ends came to 15 bases.

This rearrangement joins TRBV20-1 to TRBJ2-5, with TRBD1 as a possible D gene (6 bases). Germline V gene data show CDR1 as DFQATT and CDR2 as SNEGSKA (reference sequence). V was clipped by 3 bases and J by 2 bases, with 13 bases between them. The CDR3 spans 14 residues. CDR3 region: CSASRQAVQETQYF. The CDR3 DNA sequence: TGCAGTGCTAGTCGACAGGCCGTACAAGAGACCCAGTACTTC.

This clonotype was found a few times. The chain uses TRBV5-1 and TRBJ1-6; D remains unclear. Germline-derived CDR1 and CDR2 are SGHRS and YFSETQ. The CDR3 has 16 amino acids. The V end was cut by 7 bases, the J end by 0 bases, with 14 bases between. The CDR3 region is CASALTPSSYNSPLHF. The CDR3 DNA reads TGCGCCAGCGCGCTTACTCCGAGCTCCTATAATTCACCCCTCCACTTT. Together with reference TRBV5-1 and TRBJ1-6, the CDR3 gives the full variable domain: KAGVTQTPRYLIKTRGQQVTLSCSPISGHRSVSWYQQTPGQGLQFLFEYFSETQRNKGNFPGRFSGRQFSNSRSEMNVSTLELGDSALYLCASALTPSSYNSPLHFGNGTRLTVT.

This clonotype was seen more than once but under ten times. This rearrangement joins TRBV5-1 to TRBJ2-7, with 9 bases identical to TRBD1. The germline V gene encodes CDR1 SGHRS and CDR2 YFSETQ. The CDR3 has 14 amino acids. V shed 7 bases and J 6 bases; nucleotides not matched to a gene: 11. For the CDR3, the DNA is TGCGCCAGCTCAACAGGGGGCGTAAGCGCCGAGCAGTACTTC. Translation gives CASSTGGVSAEQYF.

The CDR3 nucleotides are TGTGCCAGCGGTGACCTCTCTGGGGCCAACGTCCTGACTTTC. As protein: CASGDLSGANVLTF. The chain uses TRBV6-6 and TRBJ2-6; D is undetermined. The CDR3 has 14 amino acids. Germline values: CDR1 MNHNY, CDR2 SVGAGI (reference sequence). V was shortened by 8 bases and J by 0 bases, with 8 bases between the two germline ends.

This clonotype was observed a few times. The chain carries TRBV20-1 and TRBJ2-1, with D maybe TRBD1 (5 bases). The V end lost 2 bases, the J end lost 6 bases, and 11 bases lay between the germline ends. The CDR3 runs to 13 residues. Germline CDR1 is DFQATT and CDR2 is SNEGSKA (reference sequence). CDR3 region: CSARRPGINEQFF. CDR3 sequence (DNA): TGCAGTGCTAGACGGCCAGGGATCAATGAGCAGTTCTTC.

The chain uses TRBV9 and TRBJ2-1; a possible D gene is TRBD1 (5 bases). The J call may be incorrect, as the DNA end agrees better with TRBJ2-5. Germline-derived CDR1 and CDR2 are SGDLS and YYNGEE. CDR3 length: 15 amino acids. The CDR3 nucleotides are TGTGCCAGCAGCGTAGTCGAGACAGAAGGTGGGACCCAGTACTTC. It codes for CASSVVETEGGTQYF.

The chain carries TRBV7-8 and TRBJ1-2; 10 nucleotides align to TRBD1. CDR1 is SGHVS, CDR2 FQNEAQ, per germline. V was clipped by 5 bases and J by 6 bases; unmatched bases: 9. The length of the CDR3 is 15 residues. CDR3 amino acids: CASSPKRTGGHGYTF. CDR3 nucleotides: TGTGCCAGCAGCCCCAAGCGGACAGGGGGGCATGGCTACACCTTC.

As concerns this clonotype: Its ends do not fully match the called genes, so a read error is possible. The V gene is TRBV7-9, the J gene TRBJ2-2, with a weak D call TRBD2 (5 bases). The CDR3 is 14 amino acids. The germline gives CDR1 SEHNR, CDR2 FQNEAQ (reference sequence). CDR3 DNA: TGTGCCAGCGCGGATAGGGCGTATACCGGGGAGCTGCTTTTT. Its protein product is CASADRAYTGELLF.

This clonotype occurred a few times. The chain has TRBV7-2 and TRBJ2-1, with 11 bases fitting TRBD2. J lost 10 bases, V lost 0 bases, and 8 bases had no gene match. Germline V gene sequence: CDR1 SGHTA, CDR2 FQGNSA. This CDR3 has 16 residues. The CDR3 bases are TGTGCCAGCAGCTTAGCGACTAGCGGGGTGGGGCACGAGCAGTTCTTC. This sequence encodes CASSLATSGVGHEQFF.

This clonotype has only a few counts. This chain joins TRBV6-5 and TRBJ2-7, with 7 bases identical to TRBD2. Germline V gene data show CDR1 as MNHEY and CDR2 as SVGAGI. With V trimmed by 8 bases and J by 1 base, 8 bases remained unmatched. The CDR3 has 14 amino acids. CDR3 sequence reads: CASHGVAGSYEQYF. The CDR3 region has the DNA TGTGCCAGCCACGGGGTAGCGGGTTCCTACGAGCAGTACTTC.

The chain combines TRBV7-3 with TRBJ1-5, with D uncertain. The germline gives CDR1 SGHTA, CDR2 FQGTGA. Trimming took off 5 bases at V and 6 bases at J, with 11 bases between the two ends. The CDR3 contains 13 residues. The CDR3 loop reads CASSPDSRQPQHF. CDR3 sequence (DNA): TGTGCCAGCAGCCCGGACTCCCGTCAGCCCCAGCATTTT.

A word on this clonotype: A much bigger clone sits one base away, suggesting this may be a read error. V and J are TRBV5-6 and TRBJ2-2, with D tentatively TRBD1 (6 bases). The CDR3 sequence is 15 residues long. V lost 4 bases and J 6 bases, leaving 16 bases between the germline ends. CDR1 is SGHDT, CDR2 YYEEEE, per germline. The CDR3 is CASSPGQLVAGELFF. The CDR3 nucleotides read TGTGCCAGCAGCCCAGGACAGCTAGTCGCCGGGGAGCTGTTTTTT.

This rearrangement joins TRBV7-6 to TRBJ2-1; TRBD2 might be the D (7 bases). The CDR3 is 17 residues long. From germline, CDR1 is SGHVS and CDR2 FNYEAQ. V gave up 4 bases and J gave up 4 bases, with 20 bases separating them. The CDR3 nucleotides read TGTGCCAGCAGCTCCAGGATTGGCGGGGGCAGTTACAATGAGCAGTTCTTC. Protein product: CASSSRIGGGSYNEQFF.

The rearrangement uses TRBV6-5 and TRBJ2-7; D not resolved. The DNA end is more similar to TRBJ2-1, so the J call may be wrong. The CDR3 is 12 residues long. Per the germline V gene, CDR1 is MNHEY and CDR2 is SVGAGI. CDR3 DNA: TGTGCCAGCACGGGCAGGCCAAATGAGCAGTTCTTC. Its translation is CASTGRPNEQFF.

This clonotype showed up just a few times. The V and J genes are TRBV28 and TRBJ2-5; D is unclear. CDR3 length equals 12 residues. V was pared by 7 bases and J by 2 bases, with 8 bases between. Per germline, CDR1 MDHEN and CDR2 SYDVKM. CDR3 loop: CASKTSQETQYF. In nucleotides, the CDR3 is TGTGCCAGCAAGACGTCTCAAGAGACCCAGTACTTC. Using reference TRBV28 and TRBJ2-5 for the parts outside the CDR3, the full variable domain is DVKVTQSSRYLVKRTGEKVFLECVQDMDHENMFWYRQDPGLGLRLIYFSYDVKMKEKGDIPEGYSVSREKKERFSLILESASTNQTSMYLCASKTSQETQYFGPGTRLLVL.

The V gene is TRBV6-1, the J gene TRBJ2-5; D is ambiguous. The V end lost 4 bases, the J end lost 3 bases, and 15 bases lay between the germline ends. Germline CDR1 MNHNS, CDR2 SASEGT. The CDR3 is 15 residues long. The CDR3 bases are TGTGCCAGCAGTGGGCCTACCCAAAGGAAAGAGACCCAGTACTTC. It is translated as CASSGPTQRKETQYF.

The chain combines TRBV5-5 with TRBJ2-2; D gene uncertain. V lost 0 bases and J 4 bases, leaving 13 bases between the germline ends. CDR3 size: 16 residues. CDR1 SGHKS and CDR2 YYEKEE come from the germline V gene (reference sequence). CDR3 protein: CASSLGSTGGTGELFF. As DNA, the CDR3 is TGTGCCAGCAGCTTGGGATCCACGGGTGGCACCGGGGAGCTGTTTTTT.

This chain connects TRBV20-1 to TRBJ1-3; possibly TRBD1 for D (5 bases). The CDR3 length is 12 residues. In germline, CDR1 is DFQATT, CDR2 SNEGSKA (reference sequence). The V gene lost 3 bases and the J gene lost 8 bases, with 11 bases spanning the gap. The CDR3, as DNA: TGCAGTGCTAGCAGGGATTGGTACACCATATATTTT. Residues: CSASRDWYTIYF.

The chain has TRBV10-3 and TRBJ2-3, with 11 nucleotides matching TRBD2. Germline CDR1 is ENHRY and CDR2 is SYGVKD. The CDR3 contains 17 residues. V was clipped by 6 bases and J by 2 bases; unmatched bases: 10. The CDR3 is CAISRLSGGGTTDTQYF. Written as DNA, the CDR3 is TGTGCCATCAGCCGGCTTAGCGGGGGGGGTACCACAGATACGCAGTATTTT.

This clonotype was seen a handful of times. Here the CDR3 reads CASLTYEGGALYNEQFF. CDR3 DNA: TGTGCCAGCTTAACCTACGAGGGGGGGGCGCTCTACAATGAGCAGTTCTTC. This sequence joins TRBV28 and TRBJ2-1; D possibly corresponds to TRBD2 (7 bases). CDR1 and CDR2 from the germline V gene are MDHEN and SYDVKM. Trimming left V 8 bases short and J 3 bases short, with 23 bases between. The CDR3 length is 17 residues.

This clonotype has a handful of counts. The rearrangement joins TRBV2 to TRBJ2-1; TRBD1 aligns across 11 bases. CDR1 is SNHLY and CDR2 is FYNNEI in the germline V gene. The CDR3 runs to 14 residues. The V and J ends lost 7 bases and 8 bases, in that order; junction bases with no gene match: 7. This chain's CDR3 is CASTRDRGVDEQFF. As DNA, the CDR3 is TGTGCCAGCACTCGGGACAGGGGGGTGGATGAGCAGTTCTTC. Looking up the rest from reference TRBV2 and TRBJ2-1 gives the full variable domain: EPEVTQTPSHQVTQMGQEVILRCVPISNHLYFYWYRQILGQKVEFLVSFYNNEISEKSEIFDDQFSVERPDGSNFTLKIRSTKLEDSAMYFCASTRDRGVDEQFFGPGTRLTVL.

This sequence joins TRBV27 and TRBJ2-5; a weak D match, TRBD2 (6 bases). Per germline, CDR1 MNHEY and CDR2 SMNVEV (reference sequence). The V and J ends lost 4 bases and 5 bases respectively, with 14 bases between them. This CDR3 spans 14 amino acids. CDR3 DNA sequence: TGTGCCAGCAGTTCCCGGGGGAGCCGGGAGACCCAGTACTTC. Translation gives CASSSRGSRETQYF.

This clonotype occurred a few times. The genes are TRBV6-1 and TRBJ2-5; D perhaps matches TRBD1 (5 bases). The J call may be in error: the DNA end matches TRBJ2-7 better. The germline gives CDR1 MNHNS, CDR2 SASEGT. The CDR3 contains 15 residues. In nucleotides, the CDR3 is TGTGCCAGCAGTGAATGGGGCAGGGCGGCCGACGAGCAGTACTTC. Encoded protein: CASSEWGRAADEQYF.

In its sample, this clonotype was seen many times. The chain combines TRBV7-2 with TRBJ1-1; D uncertain. Looked up from germline, CDR1 is SGHTA and CDR2 is FQGNSA. V was shortened by 5 bases and J by 1 base, with 11 bases between the two germline ends. CDR3 size: 14 residues. CDR3: CASSPRGQNTEAFF. The CDR3, as DNA: TGTGCCAGCAGCCCGAGAGGCCAGAACACTGAAGCTTTCTTT.

This clonotype was detected only a few times. The chain recombines TRBV6-1 with TRBJ2-1; 8 bases match TRBD2. The CDR3 is made up of 16 amino acids. CDR1 and CDR2 (germline): MNHNS, SASEGT. V was pared by 6 bases and J by 5 bases, with 12 bases of the junction left unmatched. As DNA, the CDR3 is TGTGCCAGCAGGGCCGTTATCGGGGGGGGACACAATGAGCAGTTCTTC. It is translated as CASRAVIGGGHNEQFF.